One sample yielded the 19 T cell receptor beta chains listed below, sequenced in a study of shared clonotypes between healthy human individuals. Using immunoSEQ multiplex PCR, the repertoire was profiled, and TCRdb retains in-frame clones only, with some absent. This sample has about 2.4 million clones; roughly nine tenths occur once, and the top ten carry over 0.12%. Sequencing used naive CD4+ T cells sorted from blood. As for subset: CD45RA+ positively selected. These receptors all come from a young man in good health.

The gene calls are TRBV6-6 and TRBJ2-1; 8 nucleotides align to TRBD2. The V gene end was trimmed by 6 bases and the J gene end by 3 bases; junction bases not matched to a gene: 7. The CDR3 totals 15 residues. Germline V gene sequence: CDR1 MNHNY, CDR2 SVGAGI (reference sequence). The CDR3 loop reads CASRSGGVDYNEQFF. CDR3 nucleotides: TGTGCCAGCAGGTCCGGGGGGGTTGACTACAATGAGCAGTTCTTC.

The chain carries TRBV7-8 and TRBJ2-1; no reliable D call. CDR3 size: 13 residues. The germline V gene has CDR1 SGHVS and CDR2 FQNEAQ. Trimming cost V 1 base and J 4 bases, with 5 bases left between them. The CDR3 DNA reads TGTGCCAGCAGCTTAGTCGAATACAATGAGCAGTTCTTC. This codes for CASSLVEYNEQFF.

Comments on this clone: This sample also contains other DNA sequences that code for the same CDR3. V gene TRBV5-1 combines with J gene TRBJ2-6; no clear D. This CDR3 spans 14 amino acids. Germline CDR1 SGHRS, CDR2 YFSETQ. Trimming shortened V by 1 base and J by 1 base, and 3 bases separated the two germline ends. This chain's CDR3 is CASSLSSGANVLTF. Here the CDR3 DNA reads TGCGCCAGCAGCTTGTCTTCTGGGGCCAACGTCCTGACTTTC. Complete variable domain (other parts from reference TRBV5-1 and TRBJ2-6): KAGVTQTPRYLIKTRGQQVTLSCSPISGHRSVSWYQQTPGQGLQFLFEYFSETQRNKGNFPGRFSGRQFSNSRSEMNVSTLELGDSALYLCASSLSSGANVLTFGAGSRLTVL.

The CDR3 region has the DNA TGTGCCAGCAGTTCCGACAGACTAGTCAGTACAGATACGCAGTATTTT. It encodes CASSSDRLVSTDTQYF. V is TRBV6-5 and J is TRBJ2-3, with D possibly being TRBD2 (6 bases). Trimming left V 4 bases short and J 3 bases short, with 17 bases between. This CDR3 has 16 amino acids. CDR1 and CDR2 (germline): MNHEY, SVGAGI.

The rearrangement links TRBV19 to TRBJ1-1, with TRBD1 matching 9 bases. There are 17 residues in the CDR3. The V and J ends lost 5 bases and 0 bases, in that order; junction bases with no gene match: 10. From germline, CDR1 is LNHDA and CDR2 SQIVND (reference sequence). CDR3 sequence reads: CASSPILGQGLNTEAFF. The CDR3 coding sequence is TGTGCCAGTAGTCCAATCCTAGGACAGGGGCTGAACACTGAAGCTTTCTTT.

About this clone: Additional DNA sequences in this sample encode the identical CDR3. The chain joins TRBV30 to TRBJ2-5; D is uncertain. The CDR3 is made up of 15 amino acids. V was shortened by 2 bases and J by 0 bases, with 13 bases between the two germline ends. Germline V CDR1 and CDR2: GTSNPN, SVGIG (reference sequence). CDR3 protein: CAWSSLDYYQETQYF. The CDR3 coding sequence is TGTGCCTGGAGTTCCCTGGATTACTACCAAGAGACCCAGTACTTC. The full variable domain, rest sourced from reference TRBV30 and TRBJ2-5, is SQTIHQWPATLVQPVGSPLSLECTVEGTSNPNLYWYRQAAGRGLQLLFYSVGIGQISSEVPQNLSASRPQDRQFILSSKKLLLSDSGFYLCAWSSLDYYQETQYFGPGTRLLVL.

This chain uses TRBV5-1 with TRBJ2-3, with D unclear. The CDR3 contains 9 residues. Germline lookup yields CDR1 SGHRS and CDR2 YFSETQ. Trimming stripped 9 bases from V and 2 bases from J, with 1 base between. The CDR3 sequence: CANTDTQYF. CDR3 nucleotides: TGCGCCAACACAGATACGCAGTATTTT.

This clone was detected a few times. Other nucleotide sequences in the sample specify the same CDR3. The J gene is TRBJ2-3, the V gene TRBV5-6, with D uncertain. Trimming took 2 bases from V and 5 from J, leaving 3 bases between them. Germline V lookup: CDR1 SGHDT, CDR2 YYEEEE. CDR3 length: 11 residues. CDR3 sequence: CASSLRDTQYF. CDR3 coding DNA: TGTGCCAGCAGCTTACGAGATACGCAGTATTTT.

This rearrangement joins TRBV6-5 to TRBJ2-7; D gene uncertain. Trimming stripped 8 bases from V and 5 bases from J, with 10 bases between. Per the germline V gene, CDR1 is MNHEY and CDR2 is SVGAGI. CDR3 length: 11 residues. This CDR3 is CASSIENEQYF. CDR3 nucleotide sequence: TGTGCCAGCTCAATAGAGAACGAGCAGTACTTC.

The chain is built from TRBV10-3 and TRBJ2-7; D is possibly TRBD2 (5 bases). This CDR3 region has 15 residues. V lost 7 bases and J 5 bases, leaving 21 bases between the germline ends. Germline assignment: CDR1 ENHRY and CDR2 SYGVKD. The CDR3: CAITPGTTLFDEQYF. The CDR3 DNA reads as TGTGCCATCACCCCGGGAACTACCCTCTTCGACGAGCAGTACTTC.

The J gene is TRBJ2-7, the V gene TRBV6-5, with 7 bases aligning to TRBD1. Germline-derived CDR1 and CDR2 are MNHEY and SVGAGI. The CDR3 has 14 residues. The V segment lost 6 bases and the J segment 0 bases; nucleotides outside the gene matches: 5. The CDR3 loop reads CASSQTGLSYEQYF. The CDR3 DNA reads TGTGCCAGCAGCCAGACAGGGCTCTCCTACGAGCAGTACTTC.

As concerns this clone: Other DNA sequences in this sample translate to the same CDR3. This chain connects TRBV5-1 to TRBJ1-1, with unresolved D. V lost 2 bases, J lost 4 bases, and 6 bases lay in between. CDR3 size: 12 residues. Germline CDR1 reads SGHRS; CDR2 reads YFSETQ. The CDR3 reads CASSFAGTEAFF. The CDR3 region has the DNA TGCGCCAGCAGCTTCGCGGGCACTGAAGCTTTCTTT.

V gene TRBV5-5 combines with J gene TRBJ1-2, with no clear D. The CDR3 sequence is 12 residues long. In germline, CDR1 is SGHKS, CDR2 YYEKEE (reference sequence). Trimming removed 3 bases at V and 8 bases at J, with 11 bases between. The CDR3 spells CASSSGAWGYTF. CDR3 coding DNA: TGTGCCAGCAGCTCGGGCGCATGGGGCTACACCTTC.

This chain joins TRBV30 and TRBJ2-5; 12 bases map to TRBD1. J was trimmed by 5 bases and V by 3 bases; bases with no gene match: 10. Germline CDR1 GTSNPN, CDR2 SVGIG (reference sequence). The length of the CDR3 is 16 residues. The CDR3 loop is CAWSLSGTGGRETQYF. The DNA for the CDR3 is TGTGCCTGGAGCCTGTCCGGGACAGGGGGCAGGGAGACCCAGTACTTC.

The chain joins TRBV5-4 to TRBJ2-7, with 15 bases identical to TRBD2. Germline V gene sequence: CDR1 SGHNT, CDR2 YYREEE (reference sequence). The V gene end was trimmed by 2 bases and the J gene end by 4 bases; junction bases not matched to a gene: 1. There are 15 residues in the CDR3. The CDR3 bases are TGTGCCAGCAGCTTTGGACTAGCGGGGGGGTACGAGCAGTACTTC. Its translation is CASSFGLAGGYEQYF. Full variable domain (outside the CDR3, taken from reference TRBV5-4 and TRBJ2-7): ETGVTQSPTHLIKTRGQQVTLRCSSQSGHNTVSWYQQALGQGPQFIFQYYREEENGRGNFPPRFSGLQFPNYSSELNVNALELDDSALYLCASSFGLAGGYEQYFGPGTRLTVT.

The CDR3 bases are TGTGCCAGCAGATCAGGGGTAGGCTATGGCTACACCTTC. Its protein product is CASRSGVGYGYTF. V usage is TRBV6-5 and J usage is TRBJ1-2; a possible D gene is TRBD1 (6 bases). V dropped 6 bases and J dropped 4 bases, with 12 bases sitting between them. Germline V gene sequence: CDR1 MNHEY, CDR2 SVGAGI. The CDR3 totals 13 residues.

The chain is built from TRBV4-1 and TRBJ2-2; D is perhaps TRBD1 or TRBD2 (5 bases each). The CDR3 extends over 17 amino acids. V was cut by 1 base and J by 0 bases, with 12 bases left in between. The germline gives CDR1 MGHRA, CDR2 YSYEKL. CDR3 amino acids: CASSQAEGRPNTGELFF. The CDR3 region has the DNA TGCGCCAGCAGCCAAGCAGAGGGGAGACCGAACACCGGGGAGCTGTTTTTT.

The rearrangement joins TRBV4-3 to TRBJ2-3; D not certain. V lost 4 bases and J lost 12, with 17 bases in between. CDR3 length: 13 residues. Germline CDR1 and CDR2: LGHNA and YSLEER. As DNA, the CDR3 is TGCGCCAGCAGCCGCGAAGGAGACCTCTTACAGTATTTT. This translates into CASSREGDLLQYF.

This chain uses TRBV5-4 with TRBJ2-3; the match to TRBD1 covers 12 bases. The CDR3 runs to 18 residues. Germline loops: CDR1 SGHNT, CDR2 YYREEE (reference sequence). The trim removed 5 bases at V and 5 bases at J, leaving 15 bases unmatched. In nucleotides, the CDR3 is TGTGCCAGCAGAACCGGGACAGGGGGCCTTTACTCAAAAGATACGCAGTATTTT. This sequence encodes CASRTGTGGLYSKDTQYF.